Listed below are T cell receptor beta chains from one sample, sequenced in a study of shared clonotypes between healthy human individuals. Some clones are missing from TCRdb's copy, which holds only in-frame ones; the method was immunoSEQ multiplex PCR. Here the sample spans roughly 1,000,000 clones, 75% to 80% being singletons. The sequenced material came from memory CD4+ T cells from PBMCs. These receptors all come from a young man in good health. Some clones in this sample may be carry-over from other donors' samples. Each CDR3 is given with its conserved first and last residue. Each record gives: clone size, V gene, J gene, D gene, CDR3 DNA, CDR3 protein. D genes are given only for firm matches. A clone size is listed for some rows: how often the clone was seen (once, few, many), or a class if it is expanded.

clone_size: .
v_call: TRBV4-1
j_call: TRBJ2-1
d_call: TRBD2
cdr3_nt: TGCGCCAGCAGCCTAGCGGTTCTAGCGGGAGCGTGGGATGAGCAGTTCTTC
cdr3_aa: CASSLAVLAGAWDEQFF

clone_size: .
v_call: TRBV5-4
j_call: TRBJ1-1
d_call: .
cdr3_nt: TGTGCCAGCAGGTCCTCGGGGGGTCTTTTTTTCGCTGAAGCTTTCTTT
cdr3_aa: CASRSSGGLFFAEAFF

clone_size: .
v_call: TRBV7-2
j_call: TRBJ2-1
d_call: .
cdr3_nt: TGTGCCAGCAGCTTAGGCAGGGAATTGTACAATGAGCAGTTCTTC
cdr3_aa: CASSLGRELYNEQFF

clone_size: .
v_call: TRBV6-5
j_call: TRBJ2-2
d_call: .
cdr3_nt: TGTGCCAGCAGTATGACAGTGAACACCGGGGAGCTGTTTTTT
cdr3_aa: CASSMTVNTGELFF

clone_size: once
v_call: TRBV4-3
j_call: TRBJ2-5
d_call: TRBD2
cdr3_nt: TGCGCCAGCAGCCAAGATCTCGTGGCTAGCGGGAAAACCCAGTACTTC
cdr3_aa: CASSQDLVASGKTQYF

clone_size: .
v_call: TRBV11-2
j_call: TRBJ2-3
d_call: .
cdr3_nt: TGTGCCAGCAGGAGGACTACCAACATGTGGACAGATACGCAGTATTTT
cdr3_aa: CASRRTTNMWTDTQYF

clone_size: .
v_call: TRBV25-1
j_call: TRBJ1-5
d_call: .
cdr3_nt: TGTGCCAGCAGTGAAGTCTATAGCAATCAGCCCCAGCATTTT
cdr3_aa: CASSEVYSNQPQHF

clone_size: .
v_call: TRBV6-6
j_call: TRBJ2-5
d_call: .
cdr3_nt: TGTGCCAGCAGCCCCCAGCCCCAGGAGACCCAGTACTTC
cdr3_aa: CASSPQPQETQYF

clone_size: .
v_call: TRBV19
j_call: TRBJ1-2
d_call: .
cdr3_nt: TGTGCCAGTAGCGAAGGGACTGACGGGCGGCGCGCCTTC
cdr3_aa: CASSEGTDGRRAF

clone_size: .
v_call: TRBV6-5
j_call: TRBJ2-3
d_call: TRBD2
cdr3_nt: TGTGCCAGCAGTTATCGCCCGGGGGGGGATACGCAGTATTTT
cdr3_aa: CASSYRPGGDTQYF

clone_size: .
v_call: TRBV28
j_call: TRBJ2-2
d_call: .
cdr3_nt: TGTGCCAGCCTTGGACCCGGGTCGAACACCGGGGAGCTGTTTTTT
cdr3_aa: CASLGPGSNTGELFF

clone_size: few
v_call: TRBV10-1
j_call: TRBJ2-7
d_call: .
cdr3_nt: TGCGCCAGCAGCCGTTCCTTATCCCCGTACGAGCAGTACTTC
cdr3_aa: CASSRSLSPYEQYF

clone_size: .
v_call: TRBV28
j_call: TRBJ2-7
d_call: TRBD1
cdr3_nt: TGTGCCAGCGGGACAGCCTACGAGCAGTACTTC
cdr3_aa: CASGTAYEQYF

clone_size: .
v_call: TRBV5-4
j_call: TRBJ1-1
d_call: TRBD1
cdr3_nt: TGTGCCAGCAGCTCCGGGACCGGGACAGGGATTCACACTGAAGCTTTCTTT
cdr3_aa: CASSSGTGTGIHTEAFF

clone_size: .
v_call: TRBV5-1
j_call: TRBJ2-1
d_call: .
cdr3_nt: TGCGCCAGCAGCCCAGGCCCAGACGGGGAGCAGTTCTTC
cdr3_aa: CASSPGPDGEQFF

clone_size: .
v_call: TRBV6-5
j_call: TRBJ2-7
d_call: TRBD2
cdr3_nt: TGTGCCAGCAGATTAGCGGGAGTAACCGAGCAGTACTTC
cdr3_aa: CASRLAGVTEQYF

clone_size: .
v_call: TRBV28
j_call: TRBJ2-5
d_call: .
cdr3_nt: TGTGCCAGCTTCACCGGGACGGTCCAAGAGACCCAGTACTTC
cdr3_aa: CASFTGTVQETQYF

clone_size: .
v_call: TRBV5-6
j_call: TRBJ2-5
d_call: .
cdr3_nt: TGTGCCAGCAGCTTGGCTGGGGCGAGAGAGACCCAGTACTTC
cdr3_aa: CASSLAGARETQYF

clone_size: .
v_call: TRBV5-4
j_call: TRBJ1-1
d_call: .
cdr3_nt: TGTGCCAGCAGCCTCCTTTTCGAGGGTCCCAACACTGAAGCTTTCTTT
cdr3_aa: CASSLLFEGPNTEAFF

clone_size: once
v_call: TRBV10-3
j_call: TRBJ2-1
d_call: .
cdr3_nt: TGTGCCATCGAAAGAAGTCTCTCCTACAATGAGCAGTTCTTC
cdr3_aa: CAIERSLSYNEQFF

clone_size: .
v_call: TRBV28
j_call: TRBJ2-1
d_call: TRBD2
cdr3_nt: TGTGCCAGCAGTTTAGGACTAGCGGGAGGGACTGACAATGAGCAGTTCTTC
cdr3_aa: CASSLGLAGGTDNEQFF

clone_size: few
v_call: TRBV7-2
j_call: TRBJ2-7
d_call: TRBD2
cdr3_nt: TGTGCCAGCAGACCGACTAGCGGGGCCTTGGGAGAGCAGTACTTC
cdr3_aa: CASRPTSGALGEQYF

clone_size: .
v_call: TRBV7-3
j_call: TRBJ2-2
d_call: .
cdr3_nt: TGTGCCAGCAGCTTAACTGACAGGTCTCAGACCGGGGAGCTGTTTTTT
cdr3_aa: CASSLTDRSQTGELFF

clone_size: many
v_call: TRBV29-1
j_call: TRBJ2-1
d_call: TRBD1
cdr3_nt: TGCAGCGTGGGGACAGGGGGCGATGAGCAGTTCTTC
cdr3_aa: CSVGTGGDEQFF

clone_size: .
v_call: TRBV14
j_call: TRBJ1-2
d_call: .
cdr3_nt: TGTGCCAGCAGCCCTCAAACAGGGACATATGGCTACACCTTC
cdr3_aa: CASSPQTGTYGYTF

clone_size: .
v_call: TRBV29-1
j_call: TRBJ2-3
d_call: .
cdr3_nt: TGCAGCGTAGACCGGCCCCCAACGCAGTATTTT
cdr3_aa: CSVDRPPTQYF

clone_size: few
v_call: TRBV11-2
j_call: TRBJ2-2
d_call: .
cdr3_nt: TGTGCCAGCAGCTTAGGGACCGGGGAGCTGTTTTTT
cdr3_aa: CASSLGTGELFF

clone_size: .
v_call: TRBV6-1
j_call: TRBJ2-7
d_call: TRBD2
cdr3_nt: TGTGCCAGCAGTGAAGCGGGGTTAGCGGGAGGGGACGAGCAGTACTTC
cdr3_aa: CASSEAGLAGGDEQYF

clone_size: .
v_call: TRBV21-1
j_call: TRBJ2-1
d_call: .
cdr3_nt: TGTGCCAGCACCCCAGAGCCGGGACAGCATGACAATGAGCAGTTCTTC
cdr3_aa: CASTPEPGQHDNEQFF

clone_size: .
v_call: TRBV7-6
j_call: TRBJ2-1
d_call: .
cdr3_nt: TGTGCCAGCAGCTTAGGGCCAATAGACCCTCCTGAGCAGTTCTTC
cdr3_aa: CASSLGPIDPPEQFF

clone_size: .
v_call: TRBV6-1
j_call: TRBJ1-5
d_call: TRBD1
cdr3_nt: TGTGCCAGCAGTGAAGGCGACAGGGGTGACCAGCCCCAGCATTTT
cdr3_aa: CASSEGDRGDQPQHF

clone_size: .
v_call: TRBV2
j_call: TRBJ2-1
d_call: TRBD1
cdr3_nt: TGTGCCAGCAGCGCGGGACAGGGGGCGAGGAATGAGCAGTTCTTC
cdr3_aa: CASSAGQGARNEQFF

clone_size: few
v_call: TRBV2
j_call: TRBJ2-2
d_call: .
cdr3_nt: TGTGCCAGCAGTGAAGCAAGTCCCTGGGTCGCGAACACCGGGGAGCTGTTTTTT
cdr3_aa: CASSEASPWVANTGELFF

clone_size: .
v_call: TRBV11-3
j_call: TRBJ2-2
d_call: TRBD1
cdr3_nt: TGTGCCAGCAGCTTCGACAGGGGGAACACCGGGGAGCTGTTTTTT
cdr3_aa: CASSFDRGNTGELFF

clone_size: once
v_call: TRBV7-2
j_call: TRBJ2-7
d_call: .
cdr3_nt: TGTGCCAGCAGCCCGGCAGAGTACGAGCAGTACTTC
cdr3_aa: CASSPAEYEQYF

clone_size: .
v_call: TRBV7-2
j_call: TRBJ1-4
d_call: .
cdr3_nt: TGTGCCAGCAGCTTAGGGGGGGCGCGCAATGAAAAACTGTTTTTT
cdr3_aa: CASSLGGARNEKLFF

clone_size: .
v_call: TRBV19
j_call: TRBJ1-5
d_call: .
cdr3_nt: TGTGCCAGTAGTCTCACTAGCAATCAGCCCCAGCATTTT
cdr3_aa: CASSLTSNQPQHF

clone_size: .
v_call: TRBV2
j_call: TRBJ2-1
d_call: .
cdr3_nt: TGTGCCAGCAGCGGGATAGGGTACAATGAGCAGTTCTTC
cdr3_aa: CASSGIGYNEQFF

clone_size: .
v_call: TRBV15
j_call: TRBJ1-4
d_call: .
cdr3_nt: TGTGCCACCAGCAGAGAAGGGGGGGAAACAACTAATGAAAAACTGTTTTTT
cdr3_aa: CATSREGGETTNEKLFF

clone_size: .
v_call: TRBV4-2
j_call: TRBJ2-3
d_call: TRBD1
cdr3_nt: TGTGCCAGCAGCCAAGCCCCGGGACAGGGGATAGATACGCAGTATTTT
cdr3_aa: CASSQAPGQGIDTQYF

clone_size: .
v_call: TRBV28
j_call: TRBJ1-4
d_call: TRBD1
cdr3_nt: TGTGCCAGCAGGGAAGCCGGGACAGGGGATGTAAAACTGTTTTTT
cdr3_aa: CASREAGTGDVKLFF

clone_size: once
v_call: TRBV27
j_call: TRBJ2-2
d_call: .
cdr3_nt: TGTGCCAGCAGTTTATATCCCGGGGAGCTGTTTTTT
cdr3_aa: CASSLYPGELFF

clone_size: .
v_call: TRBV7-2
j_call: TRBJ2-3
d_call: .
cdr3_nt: TGTGCCAGCAGCCCAGGGGGGCATAGAGATACGCAGTATTTT
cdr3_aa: CASSPGGHRDTQYF

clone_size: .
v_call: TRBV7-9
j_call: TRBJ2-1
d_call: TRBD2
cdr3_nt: TGTGCCAGCAGCATAATACTAGCGGGAGGTTACAATGAGCAGTTCTTC
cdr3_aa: CASSIILAGGYNEQFF

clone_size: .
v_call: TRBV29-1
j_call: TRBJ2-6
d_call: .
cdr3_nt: TGCAGCGTTAGCAGGGGTACTGGGGCCAACGTCCTGACTTTC
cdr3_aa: CSVSRGTGANVLTF

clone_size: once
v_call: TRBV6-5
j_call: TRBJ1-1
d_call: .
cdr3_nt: TGTGCCAGCAGTCGCCATAGCGGGGGCAGATCTGAAGCTTTCTTT
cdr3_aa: CASSRHSGGRSEAFF

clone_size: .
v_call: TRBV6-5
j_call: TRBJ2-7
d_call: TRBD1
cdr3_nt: TGTGCCAGCAGGCCGGGACAGGGAGGTGCCTACGAGCAGTACTTC
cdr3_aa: CASRPGQGGAYEQYF

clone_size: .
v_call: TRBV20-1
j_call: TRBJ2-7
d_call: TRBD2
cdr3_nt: TGCAGTGCTAGGGAATCGACTAGCCCGTACTTC
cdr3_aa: CSARESTSPYF

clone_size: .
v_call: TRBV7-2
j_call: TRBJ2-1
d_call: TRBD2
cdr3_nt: TGTGCCAGCAGCTTAGTGGGCGGGAGTATTAGCAATGAGCAGTTCTTC
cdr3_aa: CASSLVGGSISNEQFF

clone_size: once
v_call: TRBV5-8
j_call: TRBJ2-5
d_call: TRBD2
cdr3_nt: TGTGCCAGCAGCCCGAGCGGGATTCGGGAGACCCAGTACTTC
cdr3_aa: CASSPSGIRETQYF

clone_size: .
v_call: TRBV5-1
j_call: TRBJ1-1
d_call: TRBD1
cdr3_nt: TGCGCCAGCAGCGGGGGTGGGACAGGGAGTAGGACTGAAGCTTTCTTT
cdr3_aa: CASSGGGTGSRTEAFF

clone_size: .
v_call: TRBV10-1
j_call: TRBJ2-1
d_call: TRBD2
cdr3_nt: TGCGCCAGCAGTGAGGCGGGAGGGAGGAATGAGCAGTTCTTC
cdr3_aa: CASSEAGGRNEQFF

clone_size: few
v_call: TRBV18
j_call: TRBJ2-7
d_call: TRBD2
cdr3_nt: TGTGCCAGCTCACCCGGACTAGCGTCCTACGAGCAGTACTTC
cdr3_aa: CASSPGLASYEQYF

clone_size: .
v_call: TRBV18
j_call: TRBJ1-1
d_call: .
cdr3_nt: TGTGCCAGCTCATCCTCGGGGAACACTGAAGCTTTCTTT
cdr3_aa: CASSSSGNTEAFF